The T cell receptor beta chain described here comes from a study of blood T cell repertoires in COVID-19. The V and J ends lost 7 bases and 1 base respectively, with 4 bases between them. Germline loops: CDR1 SNHLY, CDR2 FYNNEI. The CDR3 consists of 11 residues. Only in-frame clones appear in the TCRdb table, and some are missing; sequencing was by immunoSEQ multiplex PCR. The sample consists of over 350,000 clones, roughly nine tenths of them appearing once. The clonotype comes from a woman between 18 and 29 years old with acute COVID-19. The sample comprised PBMCs or T cells enriched from blood (not recorded which). The rearrangement uses TRBV2 and TRBJ2-5; D is undetermined. The CDR3 DNA reads TGTGCCAGCAACATCCAAGAGACCCAGTACTTC. Translating gives CASNIQETQYF.